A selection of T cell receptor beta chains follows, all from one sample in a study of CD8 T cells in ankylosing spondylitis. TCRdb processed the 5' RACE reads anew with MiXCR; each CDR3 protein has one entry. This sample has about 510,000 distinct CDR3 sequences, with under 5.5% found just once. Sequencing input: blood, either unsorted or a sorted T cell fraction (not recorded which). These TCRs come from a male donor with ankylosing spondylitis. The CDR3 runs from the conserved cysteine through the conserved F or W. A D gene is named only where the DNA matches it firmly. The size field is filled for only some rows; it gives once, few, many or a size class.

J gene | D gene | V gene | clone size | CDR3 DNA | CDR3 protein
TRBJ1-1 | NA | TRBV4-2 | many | TGTGCCAGCAGCCAAGTGTTGGGGTCGAACACTGAAGCTTTCTTT | CASSQVLGSNTEAFF
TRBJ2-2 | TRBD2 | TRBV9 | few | TGTGCCAGCAGCGCCTCTCAACTAGCGGGGAACACCGGGGAGCTGTTTTTT | CASSASQLAGNTGELFF
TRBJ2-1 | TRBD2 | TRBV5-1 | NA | TGCGCCAGCAGCTTGGCGGGACTAGCGGACGCCTACAATGAGCAGTTCTTC | CASSLAGLADAYNEQFF
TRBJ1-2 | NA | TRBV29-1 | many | TGCAGCGTTGGGGGTACTCCCTATGGCTACACCTTC | CSVGGTPYGYTF
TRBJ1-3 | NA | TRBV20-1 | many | TGCAGTGTTCCAAAACGGGGCTCTGGAAACACCATATATTTT | CSVPKRGSGNTIYF
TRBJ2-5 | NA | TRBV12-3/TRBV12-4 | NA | TGTGCCAGCAGTGTCATGGGGGCCGGAGAGACCCAGTACTTC | CASSVMGAGETQYF
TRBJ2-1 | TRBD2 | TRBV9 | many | TGTGCCAGCAGCGTTAGCGGGGACCCGTACAATGAGCAGTTCTTC | CASSVSGDPYNEQFF
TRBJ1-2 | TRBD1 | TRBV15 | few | TGTGCCACCAGACCACAGGGGGAAGGCCCTGGCTACACCTTC | CATRPQGEGPGYTF
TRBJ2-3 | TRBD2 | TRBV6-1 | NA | TGTGCCAGCAGTATCGGACTAGCGGGCGCACCTAGCACAGATACGCAGTATTTT | CASSIGLAGAPSTDTQYF
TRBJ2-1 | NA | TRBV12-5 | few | TGTGCTAGTGGTCGACCTACACCGAGCTTC | CASGRPTPSF
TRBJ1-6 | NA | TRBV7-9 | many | TGTGCCAGCAGCTTAGAGGCAGCAGGGGATTCACCCCTCCACTTT | CASSLEAAGDSPLHF
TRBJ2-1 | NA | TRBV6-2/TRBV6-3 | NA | TGTGCCAGCAGTCCCCATTCGCGGTCTTACAATGAGCAGTTCTTC | CASSPHSRSYNEQFF
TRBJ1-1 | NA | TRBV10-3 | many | TGTGCCATCAGTGAGAGGGTGCCGGGGGGGAACACTGAAGCTTTCTTT | CAISERVPGGNTEAFF
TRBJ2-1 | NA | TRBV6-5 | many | TGTGCCAGCAGTTACTCGAGCGCGTACAATGAGCAGTTCTTC | CASSYSSAYNEQFF
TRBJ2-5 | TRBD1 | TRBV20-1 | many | TGCAGTGCTAGGAGGACAGGGGGCAGGGAGACCCAGTACTTC | CSARRTGGRETQYF
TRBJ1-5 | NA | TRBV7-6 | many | TGTGCCAGCAGCTTAGCTTTGGATCAGCCCCAGCATTTT | CASSLALDQPQHF
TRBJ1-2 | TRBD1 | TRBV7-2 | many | TGTGCCAGCAGCTTCCCCGACAGGGGTGGCTACACCTTC | CASSFPDRGGYTF
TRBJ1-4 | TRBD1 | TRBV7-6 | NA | TGTGCCAGCAGCAGAGCGGGACAGGCTAATGAAAAACTGTTTTTT | CASSRAGQANEKLFF
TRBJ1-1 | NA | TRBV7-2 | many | TGTGCCAGCAGCTCAGCTAGGAGAAGAACTGTTGCTTTCTTT | CASSSARRRTVAFF
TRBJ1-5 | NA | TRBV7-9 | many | TGTGCCAGCAGCCCCTTCCCGAATCAGCCCCAGCATTTT | CASSPFPNQPQHF
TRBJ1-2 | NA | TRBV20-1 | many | TGCAGTGCTAGTATAGTTGGCAGGGGCTACACCTTC | CSASIVGRGYTF
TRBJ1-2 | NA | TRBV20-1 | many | TGCAGTGCTAAGACAGGCTATGGCTACACCTTC | CSAKTGYGYTF
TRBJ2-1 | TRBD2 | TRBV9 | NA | TGTGCCAGTAGCGTCCTAGCGGGGGTGTACAATGAGCAGTTCTTC | CASSVLAGVYNEQFF
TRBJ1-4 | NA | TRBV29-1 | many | TGCAGCGTTGCCGGTGGGGCAAGTGAAAAACTGTTTTTT | CSVAGGASEKLFF
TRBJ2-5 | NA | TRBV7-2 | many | TGTGCCAGCAGCTTAGCGTATGAGCGGGCCCTGGGAGAGACCCAGTACTTC | CASSLAYERALGETQYF
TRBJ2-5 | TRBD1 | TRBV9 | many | TGTGCCAGCAGCACCCGACAGGGGGCGATGGGAGAGACCCAGTACTTC | CASSTRQGAMGETQYF
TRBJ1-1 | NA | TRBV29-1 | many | TGCAGCACTAAAGTAGACGGGAACACTGAAGCTTTCTTT | CSTKVDGNTEAFF